A single sample gave rise to the 29 T cell receptor beta chains below, sequenced in a study of T cells after yellow fever vaccination. TCRdb used MiXCR to reprocess the 5' RACE reads, holding one entry per CDR3 protein. The sample carries around 250,000 distinct CDR3 sequences, around 7% recorded once. The sequences come from CD4+ T cells sorted from PBMCs, collected 15 days after the yellow fever booster vaccination. Receptor source: a young man who received the YFV17D yellow fever vaccine.

The V call is TRBV4-2, the J call TRBJ2-1; maybe TRBD2 (6 bases). This CDR3 has 18 amino acids. Trimming stripped 0 bases from V and 2 bases from J, with 17 bases between. Per the germline V gene, CDR1 is LGHNA and CDR2 is YNFKEQ. This chain's CDR3 is CASSQDVVGTLTYNEQFF. The CDR3 coding sequence is TGTGCCAGCAGCCAAGATGTGGTTGGGACTCTAACCTACAATGAGCAGTTCTTC.

J is TRBJ2-7 and V is TRBV12-3 or TRBV12-4, with D maybe TRBD1 (6 bases). V gave up 3 bases and J gave up 7 bases, with 13 bases separating them. The CDR3 length is 13 residues. The CDR3 region has the DNA TGTGCCAGCAGTTTTGCAGGGGCGAGGGAGCAGTACTTC. As protein: CASSFAGAREQYF.

This clonotype was recorded many times. The chain has TRBV5-1 and TRBJ2-1, with 10 nucleotides matching TRBD2. Trimming removed 5 bases from V and 7 bases from J; junction bases left unmatched: 6. Germline-derived CDR1 and CDR2 are SGHRS and YFSETQ. The CDR3 runs 14 residues. DNA of the CDR3: TGCGCCAGCAGAAATCCTAGCGGGAGTAATGAGCAGTTCTTC. Translating it yields CASRNPSGSNEQFF.

This clonotype was observed at least ten times. V gene TRBV29-1 combines with J gene TRBJ2-1; 7 bases line up with TRBD1. Germline V gene sequence: CDR1 SQVTM, CDR2 ANQGSEA. CDR3 length equals 15 residues. Losses at the gene ends were 3 bases for V and 4 bases for J; bases not matched to a gene: 9. Here the CDR3 reads CSVESTGEGYNEQFF. In DNA form, the CDR3 reads TGCAGCGTTGAGAGTACAGGGGAAGGATACAATGAGCAGTTCTTC.

This clonotype was detected many times. V usage is TRBV24-1 and J usage is TRBJ2-1, with TRBD2 matching over 9 bases. The V and J ends lost 2 bases and 9 bases, in that order; junction bases with no gene match: 7. Germline-derived CDR1 and CDR2 are KGHDR and SFDVKD. The CDR3 spans 15 residues. This CDR3 is CATSDSTSGSFEQFF. DNA for the CDR3: TGTGCCACCAGTGATTCTACTAGCGGGTCTTTTGAGCAGTTCTTC.

In this sample, this clonotype turned up a few times. J is TRBJ2-1 and V is TRBV4-1, with 9 nucleotides matching TRBD2. V was clipped by 0 bases and J by 9 bases; unmatched bases: 12. The germline gives CDR1 MGHRA, CDR2 YSYEKL. The CDR3 sequence is 17 residues long. For the CDR3, the DNA is TGCGCCAGCAGCCAAGAGCTCCGTACGAGCGGGAGGATTGAGCAGTTCTTC. Translating gives CASSQELRTSGRIEQFF.

This clonotype occurred a few times. The V and J genes are TRBV6-2 or TRBV6-3 and TRBJ2-7, with unresolved D. The V end was cut by 6 bases, the J end by 3 bases, with 18 bases between. Looked up from germline, CDR1 is MNHEY and CDR2 is SVGEGT. The CDR3 has 15 amino acids. This CDR3 reads CASRLGSSPVYEQYF. DNA of the CDR3: TGTGCCAGCAGATTGGGCTCATCTCCGGTCTACGAGCAGTACTTC.

The chain couples TRBV27 to TRBJ2-7; D unresolved. The CDR3 covers 16 residues. The V end was cut by 0 bases, the J end by 0 bases, with 12 bases between. Germline V CDR1 and CDR2: MNHEY, SMNVEV (reference sequence). This CDR3 reads CASSLSIPRSSYEQYF. CDR3 nucleotides: TGTGCCAGCAGTTTATCGATTCCTAGGAGCTCCTACGAGCAGTACTTC.

This clonotype was recorded a few times. DNA for the CDR3: TGTGCCAGCAGACGCCCGGCCGGGACAGGGGACGAGCTCTCTGGAAACACCATATATTTT. Residues: CASRRPAGTGDELSGNTIYF. The chain recombines TRBV12-3 or TRBV12-4 with TRBJ1-3, with TRBD1 matching over 10 bases. After removal of 6 bases from V and 0 bases from J, the junction contained 17 bases not matched to a gene. The CDR3 contains 20 residues.

This clonotype was seen a handful of times. The V and J genes are TRBV5-4 and TRBJ2-1; D possibly uses TRBD1 or TRBD2 (5 bases each). Germline V CDR1 and CDR2: SGHNT, YYREEE (reference sequence). Deletions cut 6 bases from V and 0 bases from J, with 16 bases between. This CDR3 has 16 amino acids. In DNA form, the CDR3 reads TGTGCCAGCATCCCTGGGACGGATTCCTCCTACAATGAGCAGTTCTTC. It codes for CASIPGTDSSYNEQFF.

This clonotype was seen a few times. V and J are TRBV9 and TRBJ2-7, with D unresolved. Germline CDR1 reads SGDLS; CDR2 reads YYNGEE. The CDR3 totals 15 residues. V lost 0 bases and J 3 bases, leaving 13 bases between the germline ends. CDR3 amino acids: CASSVDEAAYYEQYF. CDR3 coding DNA: TGTGCCAGCAGCGTAGATGAGGCTGCCTACTACGAGCAGTACTTC.

This chain connects TRBV29-1 to TRBJ2-7; 10 nucleotides align to TRBD2. This CDR3 contains 13 residues. Germline CDR1 SQVTM, CDR2 ANQGSEA. The junction had 6 bases not matched to a gene; V was cut back by 5 bases and J by 5 bases. The DNA of the CDR3 is TGCAGCGTTCTAGCGGGAGTATTCAACGAGCAGTACTTC. Translated: CSVLAGVFNEQYF.

This clonotype was detected a few times. V is TRBV18 and J is TRBJ2-4; a weak D match, TRBD1 (6 bases). The V end was cut by 2 bases, the J end by 7 bases, with 15 bases between. This CDR3 spans 15 amino acids. Per the germline V gene, CDR1 is KGHSH and CDR2 is LQKENI. CDR3 amino acids: CASSPNPDRMNIQYF. DNA for the CDR3: TGTGCCAGCTCACCAAATCCCGACAGGATGAACATTCAGTACTTC.

The CDR3 is CASSQWGDPGEQYF. CDR3 DNA: TGTGCCAGCAGCCAATGGGGGGACCCCGGGGAGCAGTACTTC. The gene calls are TRBV3-1 and TRBJ2-7, with a tentative D call TRBD2 (6 bases). Trimming left V 2 bases short and J 7 bases short, with 15 bases between. Germline-derived CDR1 and CDR2 are LGHDT and YNNKEL (reference sequence). CDR3 size: 14 residues.

This clonotype was found a few times. V usage is TRBV7-2 and J usage is TRBJ2-3; TRBD2 matches at 7 bases. This CDR3 has 14 amino acids. V trimming: 7 bases; J trimming: 4 bases; junction bases outside the gene matches: 8. The V gene's germline CDR1 is SGHTA and CDR2 FQGNSA. This chain's CDR3 is CASNPGRVSDTQYF. CDR3 sequence (DNA): TGTGCCAGCAACCCTGGGAGGGTATCAGATACGCAGTATTTT.

The chain links TRBV5-1 to TRBJ1-6, with a weak D call TRBD1 (6 bases). The CDR3 contains 13 residues. Trimming removed 4 bases from V and 5 bases from J, with 7 bases in between. The germline V gene has CDR1 SGHRS and CDR2 YFSETQ. CDR3 in DNA: TGCGCCAGCAGCGGACAGAATAATTCACCCCTCCACTTT. It is translated as CASSGQNNSPLHF.

This clonotype appeared a few times. The DNA for the CDR3 is TGTGCCACCAGCTCCGGGTGGGGCCAGACGTACGAGCAGTACTTC. Its protein is CATSSGWGQTYEQYF. The J gene is TRBJ2-7, the V gene TRBV27; weak D call: TRBD1 (5 bases). The V end lost 10 bases, the J end lost 4 bases, and 23 bases lay between the germline ends. The V gene's germline CDR1 is MNHEY and CDR2 SMNVEV (reference sequence). The CDR3 loop spans 15 amino acids.

The genes are TRBV3-1 and TRBJ2-2, with 12 bases aligning to TRBD2. The CDR3 sequence is 17 residues long. Germline CDR1 LGHDT, CDR2 YNNKEL (reference sequence). The J segment lost 4 bases and the V segment lost 2 bases, leaving 5 bases of the junction unmatched. The chain's CDR3 is CASSQPLAGGTTGELFF. The CDR3 DNA follows: TGTGCCAGCAGCCAACCCCTAGCGGGAGGGACCACCGGGGAGCTGTTTTTT. The full variable domain, with the rest looked up from reference TRBV3-1 and TRBJ2-2, is DTAVSQTPKYLVTQMGNDKSIKCEQNLGHDTMYWYKQDSKKFLKIMFSYNNKELIINETVPNRFSPKSPDKAHLNLHINSLELGDSAVYFCASSQPLAGGTTGELFFGEGSRLTVL.

The chain recombines TRBV14 with TRBJ1-1; maybe TRBD1 (6 bases). CDR1 is SGHDN and CDR2 is FVKESK in the germline V gene. The CDR3 sequence is 14 residues long. Deletions cut 0 bases from V and 3 bases from J, with 8 bases between. CDR3 coding DNA: TGTGCCAGCAGCCAAGATCCAGGGGACACTGAAGCTTTCTTT. Its translation: CASSQDPGDTEAFF.

This chain connects TRBV9 to TRBJ2-3, with 15 bases fitting TRBD2. With 3 bases clipped from V and 5 bases from J, the junction kept 4 bases outside the gene matches. CDR3 length: 16 residues. Germline CDR1 and CDR2: SGDLS and YYNGEE. In DNA form, the CDR3 reads TGTGCCAGCAGCGCGGGACTAGCGGGAGGCGAAGATACGCAGTATTTT. Encoded protein: CASSAGLAGGEDTQYF.

This rearrangement joins TRBV29-1 to TRBJ2-5, with D possibly matching TRBD2 (6 bases). V was cut by 2 bases and J by 5 bases, with 9 bases left in between. Looked up from germline, CDR1 is SQVTM and CDR2 is ANQGSEA. The CDR3 runs 12 residues. The DNA of the CDR3 is TGCAGCGTTGAACAAGGGAGGGAGACCCAGTACTTC. Translation: CSVEQGRETQYF.

The CDR3 coding sequence is TGTGCCAGCAGCTTTCAGCGGGAGAAGTACGAGCAGTACTTC. It translates to CASSFQREKYEQYF. The rearrangement joins TRBV7-2 to TRBJ2-7; TRBD2 aligns across 8 bases. V was pared by 3 bases and J by 4 bases, with 5 bases of the junction left unmatched. CDR3 length: 14 amino acids. Germline values: CDR1 SGHTA, CDR2 FQGNSA.

This clonotype showed up just a few times. This chain joins TRBV20-1 and TRBJ2-1, with 12 nucleotides matching TRBD2. The CDR3 extends over 17 amino acids. The germline V gene has CDR1 DFQATT and CDR2 SNEGSKA (reference sequence). V lost 1 base to trimming and J lost 9 bases; unmatched junction nucleotides: 13. The CDR3 reads CSARVLAGGPHEGEQFF. The CDR3 DNA reads as TGCAGTGCTAGAGTACTAGCGGGAGGACCTCACGAGGGTGAGCAGTTCTTC.

This clonotype was seen at least ten times. The chain couples TRBV4-3 to TRBJ1-1; maybe TRBD1 (5 bases). V was shortened by 0 bases and J by 5 bases, with 10 bases between the two germline ends. CDR1 is LGHNA, CDR2 YSLEER, per germline. The CDR3 contains 14 residues. The CDR3 is CASSQDPQATEAFF. CDR3 sequence (DNA): TGCGCCAGCAGCCAAGATCCACAGGCAACTGAAGCTTTCTTT.

This clonotype was detected ten times or more. This chain links TRBV18 with TRBJ1-4; 7 bases map to TRBD1. Trimming removed 3 bases from V and 4 bases from J; junction bases left unmatched: 2. CDR3 length: 14 amino acids. In germline, CDR1 is KGHSH, CDR2 LQKENI. The CDR3 loop reads CASSPTGYNEKLFF. The CDR3 DNA sequence: TGTGCCAGCTCACCGACAGGGTATAATGAAAAACTGTTTTTT.

In its sample, this clonotype was seen many times. The chain is built from TRBV24-1 and TRBJ2-1; TRBD2 might be the D (6 bases). Germline V gives CDR1 KGHDR, CDR2 SFDVKD. The V end lost 5 bases, the J end lost 7 bases, and 11 bases lay between the germline ends. This CDR3 spans 13 amino acids. The CDR3 nucleotides read TGTGCCACCAGTGGGAACCGGGGGAATGAGCAGTTCTTC. This sequence encodes CATSGNRGNEQFF.

This clonotype occurred many times. This chain connects TRBV12-3 or TRBV12-4 to TRBJ2-2, with TRBD1 as a possible D gene (5 bases). Trimming removed 3 bases from V and 6 bases from J, with 5 bases in between. The CDR3 is made up of 12 amino acids. CDR3 protein: CASSFRAGELFF. The CDR3 region has the DNA TGTGCCAGCAGTTTCAGGGCCGGGGAGCTGTTTTTT.

There are a few counts of this clonotype. V usage is TRBV15 and J usage is TRBJ2-3; D gene ambiguous. The CDR3 totals 15 residues. Trimming pared 1 base from V and 1 base from J, leaving 9 bases between. Germline CDR1 and CDR2: LNHNV and YYDKDF (reference sequence). In DNA form, the CDR3 reads TGTGCCACCAGCAGAGGGGGTTGGGGCACAGATACGCAGTATTTT. It yields the protein CATSRGGWGTDTQYF.

This clonotype was observed many times. The rearrangement uses TRBV20-1 and TRBJ2-7, with TRBD1 matching 7 bases. This CDR3 is built from 13 residues. J gave up 0 bases and V 6 bases, and 5 bases lay outside the gene matches. Per the germline V gene, CDR1 is DFQATT and CDR2 is SNEGSKA (reference sequence). CDR3 sequence reads: CSALGDSSYEQYF. DNA for the CDR3: TGCAGTGCCCTGGGGGACAGCTCCTACGAGCAGTACTTC.